This T cell receptor beta chain came from a study of a mutant IDH1 vaccine in newly diagnosed glioma. This clone was detected only once. Its antigen is unidentified. Germline V CDR1 and CDR2: SGHRS, YFSETQ. The CDR3 is 14 amino acids. V was cut by 2 bases and J by 0 bases, with 8 bases left in between. Time point indicated: week 23, last vaccination. Alongside topical imiquimod, each dose of vaccine comprised 300 ug of mutant IDH1 20-mer peptide. TCRdb keeps only in-frame clones here, not all; method: immunoSEQ multiplex PCR. This table holds some 28,000 clones, roughly four fifths found once. The rearrangement links TRBV5-1 to TRBJ2-5; tentative D call: TRBD2 (6 bases). The TCR was taken from a woman in her twenties or thirties with glioma. The specimen was PBMCs, collected from a glioma patient whose treatment included an IDH1 peptide vaccine. The CDR3 reads CASSFGGNQETQYF. The CDR3 bases are TGCGCCAGCAGCTTCGGGGGTAACCAAGAGACCCAGTACTTC.